The sequence of this TCR beta chain was determined in a study of blood T cell repertoires in COVID-19. About the research overall: PBMCs, B-cell-depleted T cells, or T cells were the source of the cDNA or gDNA that made up the material.

In the authors' methods: Counts of nucleated cells, estimated from reference gene primer amplification, were obtained. Data came from immunoSEQ multiplex PCR; TCRdb stores just in-frame clones and leaves some out. D and trimming come from the DNA, and the V and J calls and clone size come from that table. The data contain around 95,000 clones, roughly 80% of them seen just once; the ten biggest clones take up about 12%. The CDR3 has 16 residues. V dropped 1 base and J dropped 8; count of bases not matched to a gene: 9. In germline, CDR1 is SGHNT, CDR2 YYREEE (reference sequence). The sequenced material came from peripheral blood. The chain uses TRBV5-4 and TRBJ2-1, with 10 bases aligning to TRBD1. The TCR comes from a woman in her seventies with acute or convalescent COVID-19. As DNA, the CDR3 is TGTGCCAGCAGCTTGCCCGGGACAGGGGTTAGGGATGAGCAGTTCTTC. Amino acids: CASSLPGTGVRDEQFF. The variable domain in full, with the rest retrieved from reference TRBV5-4 and TRBJ2-1, is ETGVTQSPTHLIKTRGQQVTLRCSSQSGHNTVSWYQQALGQGPQFIFQYYREEENGRGNFPPRFSGLQFPNYSSELNVNALELDDSALYLCASSLPGTGVRDEQFFGPGTRLTVL.